This is a list of T cell receptor beta chains from one sample in a study of beta chain features in type 1 diabetes. Clones were read by immunoSEQ multiplex PCR, and TCRdb kept only the in-frame ones, dropping some. This table holds 620,000 or so clones, 15% found once. The sequencing sample was made of naive CD4+ T cells from blood. Receptor source: a man younger than 35 in good health. Each CDR3 is given with its conserved first and last residue.

V gene,J gene,CDR3 protein
TRBV4-3,TRBJ2-7,CASSKGKDRSNSYEQYF
TRBV7-9,TRBJ1-3,CASTPERWVGNTIYF
TRBV5-1,TRBJ2-6,CASSLGPGANVLTF
TRBV14,TRBJ2-2,CASSQQAVSGGELFF
TRBV28,TRBJ1-3,CASIPGRGEGNTIYF
TRBV9,TRBJ2-7,CASSEQVLAYEQYF
TRBV4-3,TRBJ1-1,CASSQAPAGHSSAEAFF
TRBV11-2,TRBJ2-5,CASSAGGQETQYF
TRBV5-1,TRBJ2-7,CASSLARDSAYEQYF
TRBV7-2,TRBJ2-7,CASSLGGGSSYEQYF
TRBV10-3,TRBJ1-2,CAISSGQGGYGYTF
TRBV7-2,TRBJ2-7,CASSLPTEYQSEGGYEQYF
TRBV9,TRBJ2-6,CASSVEASSGANVLTF
TRBV2,TRBJ2-2,CASRLTGTGELFF
TRBV14,TRBJ2-7,CASSQPRYEQYF
TRBV5-1,TRBJ1-3,CASSNGDSRPRSGNTIYF
TRBV4-2,TRBJ1-5,CASSQDPQGNRGKQPQHF
TRBV6-5,TRBJ2-6,CASCRGGANVLTF
TRBV7-9,TRBJ1-2,CASSATGGHGYTF
TRBV27,TRBJ2-7,CASSLSPSGAWRF
TRBV4-3,TRBJ2-1,CASSQEPHQGNEQFF
TRBV27,TRBJ2-2,CASTLIANTGELFF